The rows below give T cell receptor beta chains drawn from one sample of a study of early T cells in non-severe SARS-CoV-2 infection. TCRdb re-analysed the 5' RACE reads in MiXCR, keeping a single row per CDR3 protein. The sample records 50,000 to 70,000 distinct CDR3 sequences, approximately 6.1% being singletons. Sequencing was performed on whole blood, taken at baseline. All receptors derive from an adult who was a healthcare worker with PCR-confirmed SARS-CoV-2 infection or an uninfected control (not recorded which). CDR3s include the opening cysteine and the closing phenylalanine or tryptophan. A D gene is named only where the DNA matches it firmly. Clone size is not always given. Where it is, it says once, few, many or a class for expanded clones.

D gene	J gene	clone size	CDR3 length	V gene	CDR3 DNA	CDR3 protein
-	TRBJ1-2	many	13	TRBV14	TGTGCCAGCAGCCCAAACAGTATTTATGGCTACACCTTC	CASSPNSIYGYTF
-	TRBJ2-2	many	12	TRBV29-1	TGCAGCGTTCTCAAGAACACCGGGGAGCTGTTTTTT	CSVLKNTGELFF
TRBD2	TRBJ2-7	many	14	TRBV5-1	TGCGCCAGCACCCCTCTGGGGGGGACTTACGAGCAGTACTTC	CASTPLGGTYEQYF
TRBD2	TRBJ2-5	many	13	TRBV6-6	TGTGCCAGCACCGTGAGCGGGAGAGGTCCCCAGTACTTC	CASTVSGRGPQYF
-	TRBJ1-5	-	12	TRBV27	TGTGCCAGCACCACTAGCAATCAGCCCCAGCATTTT	CASTTSNQPQHF
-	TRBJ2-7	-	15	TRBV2	TGTGCCAGCAGCCTACAGGGCAGGGCCCTCTACGAGCAGTACTTC	CASSLQGRALYEQYF
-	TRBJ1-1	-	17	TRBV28	TGTGCCAGCAGTCCTCACGGACAGACAGACATGAACACTGAAGCTTTCTTT	CASSPHGQTDMNTEAFF
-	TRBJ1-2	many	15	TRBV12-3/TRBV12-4	TGTGCCAGCAGGCGCCGGGAGGGGCCTAGATATGGCTACACCTTC	CASRRREGPRYGYTF
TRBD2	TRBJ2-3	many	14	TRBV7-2	TGTGCCAGCAGCTTAAGCGGGACCACAGATACGCAGTATTTT	CASSLSGTTDTQYF
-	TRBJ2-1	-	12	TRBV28	TGTGCCAGCAGTTTATCTCACAATGAGCAGTTCTTC	CASSLSHNEQFF
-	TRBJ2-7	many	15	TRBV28	TGTGCCAGTACCAACACAGGAACAAGGCCCTACGAGCAGTACTTC	CASTNTGTRPYEQYF